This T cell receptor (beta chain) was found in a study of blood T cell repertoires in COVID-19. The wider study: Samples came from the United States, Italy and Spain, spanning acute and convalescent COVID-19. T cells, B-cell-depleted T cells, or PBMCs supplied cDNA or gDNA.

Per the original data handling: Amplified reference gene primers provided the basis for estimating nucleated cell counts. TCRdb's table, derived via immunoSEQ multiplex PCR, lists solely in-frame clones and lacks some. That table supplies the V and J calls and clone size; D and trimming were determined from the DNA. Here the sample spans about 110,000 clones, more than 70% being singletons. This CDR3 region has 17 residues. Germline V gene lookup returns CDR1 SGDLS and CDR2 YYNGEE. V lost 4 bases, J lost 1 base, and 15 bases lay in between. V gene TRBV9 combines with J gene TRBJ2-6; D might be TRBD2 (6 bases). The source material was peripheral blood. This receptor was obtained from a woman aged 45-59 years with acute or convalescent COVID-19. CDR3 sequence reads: CASSPRGGNSGANVLTF. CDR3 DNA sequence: TGTGCCAGCAGCCCCCGAGGCGGGAATTCTGGGGCCAACGTCCTGACTTTC.